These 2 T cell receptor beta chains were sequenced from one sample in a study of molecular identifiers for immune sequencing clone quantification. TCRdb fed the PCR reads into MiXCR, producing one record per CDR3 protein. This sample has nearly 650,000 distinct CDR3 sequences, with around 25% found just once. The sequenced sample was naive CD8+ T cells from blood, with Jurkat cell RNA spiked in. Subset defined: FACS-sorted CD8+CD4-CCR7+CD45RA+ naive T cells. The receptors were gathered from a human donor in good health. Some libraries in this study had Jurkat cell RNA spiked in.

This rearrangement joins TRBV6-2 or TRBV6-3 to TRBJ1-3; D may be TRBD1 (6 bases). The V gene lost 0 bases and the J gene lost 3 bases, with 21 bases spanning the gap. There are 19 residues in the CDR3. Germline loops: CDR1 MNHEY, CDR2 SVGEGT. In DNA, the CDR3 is TGTGCCAGCAGTTACTCGGATGGGGACAATCATTCCGTTGGAAACACCATATATTTT. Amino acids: CASSYSDGDNHSVGNTIYF.

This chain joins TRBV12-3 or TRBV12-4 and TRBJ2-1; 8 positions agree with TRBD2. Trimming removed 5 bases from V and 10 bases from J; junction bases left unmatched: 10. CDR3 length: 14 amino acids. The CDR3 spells CASSHGLAPGEQFF. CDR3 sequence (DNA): TGTGCCAGCAGTCACGGACTAGCCCCAGGGGAGCAGTTCTTC.